This T cell receptor (beta chain) was sequenced during a study of blood T cell repertoires in COVID-19. On the study more broadly: COVID-19 samples, acute and convalescent, were from the United States, Italy and Spain. PBMCs, B-cell-depleted T cells, or T cells provided the cDNA or gDNA that made up the material.

V dropped 5 bases and J dropped 9 bases, with 17 bases sitting between them. Looked up from germline, CDR1 is MGHRA and CDR2 is YSYEKL. The CDR3 is 15 amino acids. Here immunoSEQ multiplex PCR was the method, and the copy in TCRdb shows in-frame clones only, minus some. This table holds around 120,000 clones, around 78% found once. This chain joins TRBV4-1 and TRBJ1-6; D uncertain. The receptor comes from a man aged 70-80 years with acute or convalescent COVID-19. The specimen sequenced was peripheral blood. CDR3 residues: CASSDREANFSPLHF. CDR3 nucleotides: TGCGCCAGCAGCGACCGGGAGGCGAATTTTTCACCCCTCCACTTT.